This TCR beta chain originates from a study of OX40 agonist ivuxolimab in advanced cancers. As for the study in general: Ivuxolimab, an antibody that agonizes OX40 (CD134), was administered to the patients. A male proportion of 82.7% was recorded, with mean age about 54 years and range about 20 to 90.

V gave up 4 bases and J gave up 4 bases, with 8 bases separating them. CDR3 length: 12 amino acids. Germline CDR1 reads SGHRS; CDR2 reads YFSETQ. TCRdb's copy holds only in-frame clones and misses some; the assay was immunoSEQ multiplex PCR. The table lists about 73,000 clones, about nine tenths of them singletons. Autoimmune disease history or systemic immunosuppression was exclusionary. Blood was sampled at baseline, cycle 4 day 1, and cycle 7 day 1. This TCR derives from an adult with an advanced solid tumor such as melanoma, head and neck, liver or kidney cancer. Specimen: CD4+ or CD8+ T cells sorted from blood, collected in a trial of the OX40 agonist ivuxolimab. The rearrangement uses TRBV5-1 and TRBJ1-1; D is ambiguous. The CDR3 spells CASSRVSTEAFF. The CDR3 bases are TGCGCCAGCAGCAGGGTATCCACTGAAGCTTTCTTT.